This T cell receptor (beta chain) originates from a study of CD8 T cells in Susac syndrome. Across the study: At blood draw, Susac syndrome patients were therapy-naive, on corticosteroids, or on intravenous immunoglobulin alone.

V gave up 5 bases and J gave up 5 bases, with 9 bases separating them. CDR3 length equals 12 residues. Germline CDR1 reads SEHNR; CDR2 reads FQNEAQ (reference sequence). Study outcomes and limitations: Where Susac syndrome CD4+ T cell repertoires were concerned, no clonal expansion was evident.

The RNA, roughly 0.45 to 1 ug, was put through reverse transcription using random hexamers. Multiplex immunoSEQ PCR targeted 54 Vbeta and 13 Jbeta TCR beta segments. TCRdb fed the immunoSEQ multiplex PCR reads into MiXCR, producing one record per CDR3 protein. The sample has about 170,000 distinct CDR3 sequences; more than 95% are singletons. A word on this clonotype: Its specificity is unknown.

This TCR was sampled from a human donor with Susac syndrome. The specimen sequenced was CD4+ T cells from PBMCs. The chain carries TRBV7-9 and TRBJ2-5; D gene uncertain. CDR3 DNA sequence: TGTGCCAGCAGCCGCCAGGACGAGACCCAGTACTTC. As protein: CASSRQDETQYF.